Shown below are 27 T cell receptor beta chains from a single sample sequenced in a study of T cells in Graves' hyperthyroidism and ophthalmopathy. RNA transcripts provided the source from which TCR beta CDR3 regions were amplified. HTBI primers drove first-round RT-PCR of the TCR CDR3. TCRdb re-called the multiplex PCR reads through MiXCR, storing one row per CDR3 protein. This sample has some 50,000 distinct CDR3 sequences, with roughly 50% found just once. The sequenced sample consisted of peripheral blood or thyroid tissue (not recorded which). These receptors came from a young man with Graves' hyperthyroidism.

A note on this clonotype: The final CDR3 position lacks the conserved phenylalanine or tryptophan, pointing to a likely read error. J is TRBJ2-7 and V is TRBV20-1; D is possibly TRBD1 or TRBD2 (7 bases each). The V and J ends lost 4 bases and 4 bases respectively, with 14 bases between them. Germline CDR1 is DFQATT and CDR2 is SNEGSKA (reference sequence). The CDR3 spans 13 residues. The CDR3 DNA sequence: TGCAGTGCTACCAGGGGGGGGTCATACGAGCAGTACTCC. Its protein is CSATRGGSYEQYS.

Note on this clonotype: At one end, the junction sequence differs from germline, possibly due to a read error. The chain has TRBV9 and TRBJ2-6, with D uncertain. Germline V gene lookup returns CDR1 SGDLS and CDR2 YYNGEE. The CDR3 has 15 residues. The CDR3 DNA follows: TGTGCCGGCAGCGTAGCTGGGTCTGGGGCCAACGTCCTGACTTTC. Protein: CAGSVAGSGANVLTF.

The chain links TRBV2 to TRBJ1-6; 7 bases fit TRBD1. The V and J ends lost 5 bases and 6 bases, in that order; junction bases with no gene match: 4. The CDR3 consists of 14 residues. Germline values: CDR1 SNHLY, CDR2 FYNNEI. As DNA, the CDR3 is TGTGCCAGCAGTCAAGGGACAGTTAATTCACCCCTCCACTTT. This sequence encodes CASSQGTVNSPLHF.

The V gene is TRBV11-2, the J gene TRBJ2-7; unclear D gene. CDR1 and CDR2 from the germline V gene are SGHAT and FQNNGV. The CDR3 has 13 amino acids. V was trimmed by 1 base and J by 0 bases, leaving 4 bases between them. CDR3 amino acids: CASSLGSSYEQYF. CDR3 sequence (DNA): TGTGCCAGCAGCTTAGGATCCTCCTACGAGCAGTACTTC. The full variable domain, in which reference TRBV11-2 and TRBJ2-7 provide the parts outside the CDR3, is EAGVAQSPRYKIIEKRQSVAFWCNPISGHATLYWYQQILGQGPKLLIQFQNNGVVDDSQLPKDRFSAERLKGVDSTLKIQPAKLEDSAVYLCASSLGSSYEQYFGPGTRLTVT.

This clonotype was seen only once. The chain couples TRBV15 to TRBJ1-1; no firm D call. Germline-derived CDR1 and CDR2 are LNHNV and YYDKDF (reference sequence). The CDR3 extends over 14 amino acids. Trimming cost V 0 bases and J 1 base, with 6 bases left between them. In DNA, the CDR3 is TGTGCCACCAGCAGAGATTGGGGGAACACTGAAGCTTTCTTT. It specifies CATSRDWGNTEAFF.

This clonotype has a single count. V and J are TRBV25-1 and TRBJ1-5; D ambiguous. V was cut by 6 bases and J by 6 bases, with 9 bases left in between. Germline CDR1 and CDR2: MGHDK and SYGVNS. The CDR3 totals 12 residues. CDR3 nucleotide sequence: TGTGCCAGCAGGGAAATCCGTCAGCCCCAGCATTTT. Translating it yields CASREIRQPQHF.

The J gene is TRBJ2-7, the V gene TRBV29-1; 11 positions agree with TRBD2. Germline assignment: CDR1 SQVTM and CDR2 ANQGSEA. This CDR3 has 16 amino acids. V shed 6 bases, J shed 2 bases, and the junction held 12 bases outside the gene matches. This chain's CDR3 is CSVRPGTSGHTYEQYF. Here the CDR3 DNA reads TGCAGCGTGAGGCCCGGGACTAGCGGCCACACCTACGAGCAGTACTTC.

The rearrangement joins TRBV7-8 to TRBJ2-2; D is unresolved. The CDR3 sequence is 14 residues long. The V end lost 6 bases, the J end lost 4 bases, and 12 bases lay between the germline ends. Germline V gene data show CDR1 as SGHVS and CDR2 as FQNEAQ. The CDR3 loop reads CASSLLLATGELFF. CDR3 in DNA: TGTGCCAGCAGTCTCCTCCTGGCCACCGGGGAGCTGTTTTTT. The complete variable domain, with remaining parts taken from reference TRBV7-8 and TRBJ2-2, reads GAGVSQSPRYKVAKRGQDVALRCDPISGHVSLFWYQQALGQGPEFLTYFQNEAQLDKSGLPSDRFFAERPEGSVSTLKIQRTQQEDSAVYLCASSLLLATGELFFGEGSRLTVL.

Of note for this clonotype: This could be a read error, since a much larger clone is one nucleotide away. V and J are TRBV7-2 and TRBJ2-5, with 12 bases aligning to TRBD2. Trimming took 8 bases from V and 9 from J; bases not matched to a gene: 13. CDR3 size: 15 residues. CDR1 is SGHTA and CDR2 is FQGNSA in the germline V gene. CDR3 loop: CASGGGLAGGEAQYF. The CDR3 region has the DNA TGTGCCAGCGGAGGTGGGCTAGCGGGGGGGGAGGCCCAGTACTTC.

The rearrangement links TRBV9 to TRBJ1-2; 7 bases align to TRBD1. J lost 0 bases, V lost 3 bases, and 8 bases had no gene match. Germline assignment: CDR1 SGDLS and CDR2 YYNGEE. CDR3 length: 16 residues. CDR3 region: CASSAQAGTANYGYTF. CDR3 coding DNA: TGTGCCAGCAGCGCCCAGGCCGGGACAGCTAACTATGGCTACACCTTC.

The chain employs TRBV9 and TRBJ1-3; D is undetermined. Germline lookup yields CDR1 SGDLS and CDR2 YYNGEE. This CDR3 region has 14 residues. Trimming cost V 0 bases and J 10 bases, with 14 bases left between them. The CDR3 bases are TGTGCCAGCAGCGTAGCTACTAACAATCGGACCATATATTTT. As protein: CASSVATNNRTIYF.

The rearrangement joins TRBV20-1 to TRBJ1-2; D not resolved. V was pared by 1 base and J by 6 bases, with 6 bases between. The CDR3 length is 11 residues. Germline V gene lookup returns CDR1 DFQATT and CDR2 SNEGSKA (reference sequence). The CDR3 coding sequence is TGCAGTGCTAGAGCTGCGGATGGCTACACCTTC. It is translated as CSARAADGYTF.

This chain connects TRBV11-2 to TRBJ2-5; TRBD1 or TRBD2 may be the D gene (7 bases each). CDR3 length: 13 amino acids. CDR1 SGHAT and CDR2 FQNNGV come from the germline V gene. The ends were cut back, 5 bases at V and 8 bases at J, with 15 bases in the middle. The CDR3 spells CASSVQGGQTQYF. DNA of the CDR3: TGTGCCAGCAGCGTTCAGGGGGGGCAAACCCAGTACTTC. Using reference TRBV11-2 and TRBJ2-5 for the parts outside the CDR3, the full variable domain is EAGVAQSPRYKIIEKRQSVAFWCNPISGHATLYWYQQILGQGPKLLIQFQNNGVVDDSQLPKDRFSAERLKGVDSTLKIQPAKLEDSAVYLCASSVQGGQTQYFGPGTRLLVL.

This rearrangement joins TRBV5-1 to TRBJ1-3; no firm D call. There are 13 residues in the CDR3. Germline CDR1 is SGHRS and CDR2 is YFSETQ. The germline V and J ends were trimmed by 0 bases and 4 bases, with 5 bases remaining between them. The CDR3 DNA sequence: TGCGCCAGCAGCTTGGAAGTCGGAAACACCATATATTTT. As protein: CASSLEVGNTIYF.

This clonotype was counted ten times or more. This chain links TRBV4-1 with TRBJ2-5; D is possibly TRBD2 (5 bases). Per the germline V gene, CDR1 is MGHRA and CDR2 is YSYEKL. The CDR3 has 15 amino acids. V lost 1 base and J lost 3, with 12 bases in between. Here the CDR3 reads CASSQVGSVEETQYF. CDR3 DNA sequence: TGCGCCAGCAGCCAAGTAGGTAGCGTAGAAGAGACCCAGTACTTC.

This clonotype was observed a single time. The chain links TRBV19 to TRBJ1-5; unclear D gene. The CDR3 consists of 13 residues. In germline, CDR1 is LNHDA, CDR2 SQIVND (reference sequence). Trimming stripped 4 bases from V and 6 bases from J, with 10 bases between. For the CDR3, the DNA is TGTGCCAGTAGTACCCCCGGGCCTCAGCCCCAGCATTTT. Encoded protein: CASSTPGPQPQHF.

The chain recombines TRBV7-8 with TRBJ1-2; D possibly corresponds to TRBD1 (5 bases). V was shortened by 7 bases and J by 4 bases, with 10 bases between the two germline ends. This CDR3 has 12 residues. CDR1 is SGHVS and CDR2 is FQNEAQ in the germline V gene. The CDR3 here is CASTLGTYGYTF. CDR3 nucleotide sequence: TGTGCCAGCACCCTAGGGACCTATGGCTACACCTTC.

This clonotype was recorded a few times. The CDR3 here is CSAEEGGQPQHF. The CDR3 DNA reads TGCAGTGCCGAAGAGGGGGGACAGCCCCAGCATTTT. The chain uses TRBV20-1 and TRBJ1-5; possibly TRBD1 for D (6 bases). The CDR3 covers 12 residues. Trimming pared 6 bases from V and 7 bases from J, leaving 13 bases between. Germline V gene lookup returns CDR1 DFQATT and CDR2 SNEGSKA (reference sequence).

The chain is built from TRBV10-3 and TRBJ1-2, with D hard to call. V lost 2 bases and J lost 7, with 17 bases in between. Germline CDR1 ENHRY, CDR2 SYGVKD. The CDR3 sequence is 15 residues long. The chain's CDR3 is CAISEGEDGYSGYTF. The CDR3 DNA follows: TGTGCCATCAGTGAGGGCGAGGACGGGTATAGTGGCTACACCTTC.

This clonotype was counted many times. This chain connects TRBV5-5 to TRBJ2-7; possibly TRBD2 for D (5 bases). Germline V lookup: CDR1 SGHKS, CDR2 YYEKEE (reference sequence). The CDR3 extends over 15 amino acids. The V end was cut by 0 bases, the J end by 3 bases, with 13 bases between. For the CDR3, the DNA is TGTGCCAGCAGCTTGGGGGCGAGAGGGCTCTACGAGCAGTACTTC. Translated, it gives CASSLGARGLYEQYF.

This sequence joins TRBV7-2 and TRBJ2-5; tentative D call: TRBD1 (5 bases). Trimming took off 5 bases at V and 0 bases at J, with 16 bases between the two ends. Germline V lookup: CDR1 SGHTA, CDR2 FQGNSA. CDR3 length: 16 residues. As DNA, the CDR3 is TGTGCCAGCAGCAAACTGGGGCAGGGCAACCAAGAGACCCAGTACTTC. Translating gives CASSKLGQGNQETQYF.

This chain links TRBV5-4 with TRBJ1-5, with unresolved D. Germline CDR1 is SGHNT and CDR2 is YYREEE (reference sequence). The CDR3 contains 12 residues. The germline V and J ends were trimmed by 8 bases and 7 bases, with 13 bases remaining between them. CDR3 DNA sequence: TGTGCCAGTAGTATGCCCCGGCAGCCCCAGCATTTT. Its protein product is CASSMPRQPQHF.

This chain links TRBV15 with TRBJ2-5; 10 bases map to TRBD2. The CDR3 loop spans 15 amino acids. Germline-derived CDR1 and CDR2 are LNHNV and YYDKDF (reference sequence). J gave up 0 bases and V 5 bases, and 3 bases lay outside the gene matches. The CDR3 sequence is CATSGGTSDQETQYF. The CDR3 nucleotides read TGTGCCACCAGCGGAGGGACTAGCGACCAAGAGACCCAGTACTTC.

The rearrangement links TRBV29-1 to TRBJ1-3; 9 positions agree with TRBD1. There are 12 residues in the CDR3. The germline V gene encodes CDR1 SQVTM and CDR2 ANQGSEA. Unmatched junction bases numbered 3, after V lost 4 bases and J lost 8 bases. The CDR3 loop is CSVGDRGDTIYF. The CDR3 coding sequence is TGCAGCGTTGGAGACAGGGGGGACACCATATATTTT.

The chain joins TRBV2 to TRBJ2-7; 11 bases map to TRBD1. Germline V gene lookup returns CDR1 SNHLY and CDR2 FYNNEI. The CDR3 has 14 amino acids. After removal of 3 bases from V and 3 bases from J, the junction contained 1 base not matched to a gene. CDR3 residues: CASSDGTGGYEQYF. The CDR3 bases are TGTGCCAGCAGTGACGGGACAGGGGGCTACGAGCAGTACTTC.

The chain recombines TRBV29-1 with TRBJ1-2; D may be TRBD1 (6 bases). Per germline, CDR1 SQVTM and CDR2 ANQGSEA. The CDR3 covers 13 residues. V was clipped by 1 base and J by 8 bases, with 14 bases between them. The CDR3 reads CSVEGGGGRGYTF. For the CDR3, the DNA is TGCAGCGTTGAAGGCGGGGGGGGCAGGGGCTACACCTTC. Full variable domain (missing parts from reference TRBV29-1 and TRBJ1-2): SAVISQKPSRDICQRGTSLTIQCQVDSQVTMMFWYRQQPGQSLTLIATANQGSEATYESGFVIDKFPISRPNLTFSTLTVSNMSPEDSSIYLCSVEGGGGRGYTFGSGTRLTVV.

The genes are TRBV4-3 and TRBJ2-3; no clear D. This CDR3 is built from 18 residues. V dropped 1 base and J dropped 2 bases, with 19 bases sitting between them. The germline V gene has CDR1 LGHNA and CDR2 YSLEER. CDR3 region: CASSQGVTSNEITDTQYF. The CDR3 nucleotides are TGCGCCAGCAGCCAAGGGGTTACAAGTAACGAAATCACAGATACGCAGTATTTT.